This T cell receptor (beta chain) was obtained from a study of shared clonotypes between healthy human individuals. Looking at the study overall: Plates per donor: three CD4 naive, three CD4 memory, two CD8 naive, one CD8 memory. Study-wide results and limits: Shared clonotypes: approximately 5% naive CD4, around 3.5% naive CD8, 2% to 2.5% memory CD4, roughly 0.4% memory CD8.

A remark on this clone: Its specificity is not known.

A CD45RA-negative memory subset and a CD45RA+ naive subset were separated from the CD4+ cells. Authors' processing steps: Filtering differed since immunoSEQ provided only junctions, with no quality scores. TCRdb's copy holds only in-frame clones and misses some; the assay was immunoSEQ multiplex PCR. V, J and clone size were drawn from that table, and D and trimming were deduced from the DNA. The profile shows 2.5 million or so clones, more than 80% of them singletons. This receptor was taken from a man aged 18 to 35 in good health. The sample consisted of naive CD4+ T cells sorted from blood. Subset of the sample: CD45RA+ positively selected.

CDR3 sequence reads: CSGTVDYEQYF. In DNA, the CDR3 is TGCAGTGGGACAGTGGACTACGAGCAGTACTTC. The chain uses TRBV20-1 and TRBJ2-7, with D possibly being TRBD1 (6 bases). V dropped 7 bases and J dropped 3 bases, with 10 bases sitting between them. Germline values: CDR1 DFQATT, CDR2 SNEGSKA (reference sequence). The CDR3 is made up of 11 amino acids.